The rows below give T cell receptor beta chains drawn from one sample of a study of cytomegalovirus exposure and HLA in healthy donors. Profiled with immunoSEQ multiplex PCR; TCRdb holds only in-frame clones, not every one. Of some 200,000 clones detected, around 68% appear once; the ten largest clones hold 2.5% to 3.5%. Specimen: PBMCs. These receptors were collected from a man in his forties in good health and CMV-seronegative. CDR3s include the opening cysteine and the closing phenylalanine or tryptophan. D genes are given only for firm matches. Size is stated for part of the rows, as once, few or many counts, or as a class when the clone is expanded.

size,D,V,J,CDR3,DNA
few,-,TRBV4-1,TRBJ1-1,CASSTGSSTEAFF,TGCGCCAGCAGTACAGGGTCCAGCACTGAAGCTTTCTTT
-,TRBD1,TRBV30,TRBJ2-3,CAWSGKFAGGSDTQYF,TGTGCCTGGAGTGGAAAGTTTGCAGGGGGCTCAGATACGCAGTATTTT
-,-,TRBV2,TRBJ2-7,CASSVGGLGYEQYF,TGTGCCAGCAGTGTCGGGGGATTAGGATACGAGCAGTACTTC
-,TRBD1,TRBV27,TRBJ2-7,CASSLSRDRDNYEQYF,TGTGCCAGCAGTTTATCTCGGGACAGGGATAACTACGAGCAGTACTTC
-,TRBD2,TRBV28,TRBJ2-2,CASTVAGGPPGELFF,TGTGCCAGCACTGTAGCGGGGGGTCCCCCCGGGGAGCTGTTTTTT
-,-,TRBV5-4,TRBJ1-1,CASSLATEAFF,TGTGCCAGCAGCTTAGCCACTGAAGCTTTCTTT
-,TRBD2,TRBV7-2,TRBJ2-7,CASSLAASGSSYEQYF,TGTGCCAGCAGCTTAGCGGCTAGCGGGAGCTCCTACGAGCAGTACTTC
-,TRBD1,TRBV19,TRBJ1-1,CASNNLGTGGLRRTEAFF,TGTGCCAGTAACAACCTGGGAACAGGGGGATTGAGGCGGACTGAAGCTTTCTTT
few,TRBD1,TRBV2,TRBJ2-7,CASSAQGRTYEQYF,TGTGCCAGCAGTGCACAGGGGCGAACCTACGAGCAGTACTTC
few,TRBD1,TRBV6-5,TRBJ2-5,CASSYLRGLEETQYF,TGTGCCAGCAGTTATCTCAGGGGGCTGGAGGAGACCCAGTACTTC
once,-,TRBV9,TRBJ1-2,CASSVGANYGYTF,TGTGCCAGCAGCGTAGGGGCGAACTATGGCTACACCTTC
-,TRBD2,TRBV6-1,TRBJ2-2,CAGTSGRSVGELFF,TGTGCCGGTACTAGCGGGAGATCGGTCGGGGAGCTGTTTTTT
few,TRBD2,TRBV4-3,TRBJ2-1,CASSQGTSGRSSYNEQFF,TGCGCCAGCAGCCAAGGGACTAGCGGGAGGAGCTCCTACAATGAGCAGTTCTTC
few,TRBD2,TRBV19,TRBJ2-3,CASSIRLAGGEDTQYF,TGTGCCAGTAGTATCCGACTAGCGGGGGGGGAAGATACGCAGTATTTT
few,TRBD2,TRBV7-6,TRBJ2-3,CATGGDYDTQYF,TGTGCCACGGGGGGGGATTATGATACGCAGTATTTT
-,-,TRBV30,TRBJ2-1,CAWSVLAGQFF,TGTGCCTGGAGTGTACTAGCCGGGCAGTTCTTC
once,TRBD1,TRBV19,TRBJ2-5,CASRLGQGETQYF,TGTGCCAGTAGGCTTGGACAGGGAGAGACCCAGTACTTC
-,-,TRBV4-1,TRBJ2-7,CASSQFTGPDYEQYF,TGCGCCAGCAGCCAATTCACCGGTCCTGACTACGAGCAGTACTTC
-,TRBD2,TRBV29-1,TRBJ2-1,CSVDGGENEQFF,TGCAGCGTTGATGGGGGGGAGAATGAGCAGTTCTTC
once,-,TRBV4-1,TRBJ2-2,CASSQVTQTGELFF,TGCGCCAGCAGCCAAGTTACGCAGACCGGGGAGCTGTTTTTT
once,TRBD1,TRBV19,TRBJ2-5,CASSTGQGVQTQYF,TGTGCCAGTAGTACGGGACAGGGGGTACAGACCCAGTACTTC
few,TRBD2,TRBV9,TRBJ2-5,CASNNAGGSGEQYF,TGTGCCAGCAACAACGCGGGCGGGAGTGGTGAGCAGTACTTC
once,TRBD2,TRBV7-3,TRBJ2-1,CASSFLGTSGGGEQFF,TGTGCCAGCAGCTTCCTCGGGACGTCTGGGGGGGGTGAGCAGTTCTTC
-,TRBD2,TRBV18,TRBJ2-7,CASSPGGGSKDEQYF,TGTGCCAGCTCACCAGGTGGCGGGAGTAAAGACGAGCAGTACTTC
-,TRBD2,TRBV28,TRBJ2-1,CASSSPGLGPYNEQFF,TGTGCCAGCAGTTCCCCGGGACTAGGCCCATACAATGAGCAGTTCTTC
-,TRBD2,TRBV19,TRBJ2-5,CASSISAGDVKTQYF,TGTGCCAGTAGTATATCAGCGGGAGATGTAAAGACCCAGTACTTC
-,-,TRBV4-1,TRBJ2-5,CASSQEGSVETQYF,TGCGCCAGCAGCCAAGAGGGTAGCGTGGAGACCCAGTACTTC
few,-,TRBV6-5,TRBJ1-1,CASSSLPGVFSEAFF,TGTGCCAGCAGTTCCCTCCCAGGGGTTTTCTCTGAAGCTTTCTTT
-,-,TRBV11-2,TRBJ2-1,CASSPMRAHNEQFF,TGTGCCAGCAGCCCCATGCGGGCCCACAATGAGCAGTTCTTC
few,-,TRBV28,TRBJ1-2,CASRWSEEGYTF,TGTGCCAGCAGATGGAGTGAGGAAGGCTACACCTTC
-,TRBD2,TRBV19,TRBJ2-1,CASSPPGLASNEQFF,TGTGCCAGTAGTCCTCCGGGACTAGCGAGTAATGAGCAGTTCTTC
-,TRBD1,TRBV5-6,TRBJ1-2,CASSLQGGPNYGYTF,TGTGCCAGCAGCTTGCAGGGGGGACCTAACTATGGCTACACCTTC
once,-,TRBV30,TRBJ1-3,CAWRPSSGNTIYF,TGTGCCTGGAGGCCCAGCTCTGGAAACACCATATATTTT
-,-,TRBV2,TRBJ2-7,CASSDLTGGGEQYF,TGTGCCAGCAGTGACTTGACCGGGGGTGGCGAGCAGTACTTC
-,-,TRBV18,TRBJ1-1,CASSPGGLHTEAFF,TGTGCCAGCTCCCCGGGGGGGTTACACACTGAAGCTTTCTTT
-,TRBD1,TRBV5-1,TRBJ2-1,CASNRVGTGAYNEQFF,TGCGCCAGCAACCGAGTAGGGACAGGGGCCTACAATGAGCAGTTCTTC
few,-,TRBV30,TRBJ2-3,CAWSVQGGVADTQYF,TGTGCCTGGAGTGTACAGGGGGGGGTCGCAGATACGCAGTATTTT
few,-,TRBV7-2,TRBJ1-5,CASSRDSNSNQPQHF,TGTGCCAGCAGCCGAGACAGTAATAGCAATCAGCCCCAGCATTTT
few,TRBD1,TRBV9,TRBJ1-1,CASSSGLRGRGTEAFF,TGTGCCAGCAGCTCTGGTCTCAGGGGGCGCGGCACTGAAGCTTTCTTT
-,TRBD1,TRBV6-5,TRBJ2-7,CASSVDRGGEQYF,TGTGCCAGCAGTGTCGACAGGGGAGGCGAGCAGTACTTC
few,TRBD1,TRBV29-1,TRBJ2-1,CSVEVGGHEQFF,TGCAGCGTTGAAGTAGGGGGCCATGAGCAGTTCTTC
-,TRBD1,TRBV5-4,TRBJ2-1,CASSLGQGVLEQFF,TGTGCCAGCAGCTTGGGACAGGGGGTGCTCGAGCAGTTCTTC